This section outlines one T cell receptor beta chain sequence together with its context. In this sample, this clone turned up once. The specificity of this receptor is unknown. Base qualities were left out, and no much larger clone turns up one base away. Donors were healthy HIV-negative adults with no recently reported acute infections or vaccinations. Only Caucasian adults living in Nashville, Tennessee, USA were represented among the donors. For unsorted samples, roughly 86 million PBMCs were counted and genomic DNA was extracted with the QIAamp DNA Blood Mini kit. Blood was obtained by leukapheresis, after which PBMCs were separated by Ficoll-Histopaque density gradient centrifugation and cryopreserved in liquid nitrogen vapor phase. This entry belongs to a study of shared clonotypes between healthy human individuals (dated by TCRdb to the early 2020s). About the investigation overall: The cohort comprised two women and three men aged 18 to 49 years. The study deeply sequenced blood TCR repertoires of about five healthy adults to estimate repertoire size and the extent of clonotype sharing between individuals. Per donor, leukapheresis produced somewhere between about 0.94 and 8.9 billion PBMCs. Libraries were prepared and TCR repertoires were sequenced by different laboratories using diverse techniques, in order to increase sequencing depth and limit assay-specific biases. The full study reports these points: Because the study included only a small number of donors, the genetic and exposure-history diversity represented was limited. Sampling was restricted to blood, and TCR repertoires in tissues likely differ from the TCR repertoires found in blood. Based on pairwise subsampling, the degree of clonotype sharing among donors was expected to be affected by sequencing depth.

Using the deep immunoSEQ assay, TCR CDR3 regions were amplified from genomic DNA by multiplex PCR. Genomic DNA extracted from each cell subset was distributed evenly over all wells of several immunoSEQ 96-well plates, and each plate served as one replicate. For unsorted PBMC, each replicate PCR was loaded with 250 to 300 ng genomic DNA, equivalent to some 27,000 T cell genomes. Ten immunoSEQ deep assay plates were used to sequence unsorted PBMC genomic DNA. Purified libraries were measured with a Qubit 3.0 fluorometer, size-checked on a Bioanalyzer 2100, and measured again with the KAPA Library Quantification kit. Every immunoSEQ 96-well plate was sequenced on a separate single-read 150-cycle Illumina NextSeq 550 flow cell. The paper's data handling went like this. Because the immunoSEQ output held only junctional sequences and lacked quality scores, the filtering could not match the filtering applied to full-length reads. To assign V/J genes and CDR3, sequences were annotated against IMGT germline references using PyIR, a Python wrapper for IgBLAST v1.9. Reads were filtered out if the reads had weak V/J assignments (E-value above 1e-6), no CDR3, stop codons, out-of-frame junctions, or ambiguous translated residues. A V3J clonotype was defined by an identical inferred V gene, J gene, and CDR3 amino acid sequence. Percentage overlap between repertoires was computed as shared unique clonotypes divided by the size of the smaller repertoire. RTK rarefaction, the Chao1 estimator, and Recon v2.1 estimates of unobserved clonotypes were used to assess repertoire richness. In its TCRdb copy, this immuneACCESS table keeps in-frame sequences only and misses some clones. Where compared with another copy, unresolved V genes explain less than half of these, and the others have no known cause. V and J calls and clone size come straight from that table; D and trimming were deduced from the DNA. In this sample the table shows about half a million clones, 60% to 85% of which occur a single time. Approximately 12% of the sample goes to the ten largest clones.

From its cysteine to its phenylalanine, the CDR3 spans 15 amino acids. The kept DNA is CDR3 alone, 45 bases in frame from the first base. The germline V gene gives CDR1 as LGHNA and CDR2 as YNFKEQ. V loses 4 bases of germline sequence and J loses 0 bases, and the interval between the two ends is 13 bases. The sequenced material came from PBMCs. Recombination connected TRBV4-2 to TRBJ2-7; D gene: possibly TRBD1, on 5 matching bases. The sequence was obtained from a woman in her 40s in good health. Some clones in this sample may be carry-over from other donors' samples. Here the CDR3 is given as CASSPGLPSSYEQYF. The DNA sequence follows: TGTGCCAGCAGCCCAGGGTTACCGAGCTCCTACGAGCAGTACTTC.